The 5 T cell receptor beta chains below were found in one sample sequenced in a study of cytomegalovirus exposure and HLA in healthy donors (dated by TCRdb to 2015 to 2018). The library was generated by the immunoSEQ multiplex PCR assay. For the multiplex PCR, a mixture combining 60 forward primers for TCR Vbeta segments and 13 reverse primers for TCR Jbeta segments was used. The table comes from immuneACCESS by way of TCRdb, which keeps in-frame sequences with V and J called. Part of the clones is missing from these tables; in studies checked, under half for an unresolved V gene and the rest for unknown reasons. The sample table records some 150,000 clones; about 80% of these occur just once. The ten largest clones take up less than 2% of the sample. The sample consisted of PBMCs. The receptors were sampled from a woman in her forties in good health and CMV-seronegative.

CDR3 in amino acids: CASSFGLAVEQYF. CDR3 nucleotide sequence: TGTGCCAGCAGCTTCGGACTAGCGGTCGAGCAGTACTTC. J is TRBJ2-7 and V is TRBV5-6, with 10 bases that match TRBD2. V lost 2 bases and J lost 6; bases outside the gene matches: 2. CDR3 length: 13 amino acids. The V gene's germline CDR1 is SGHDT and CDR2 YYEEEE.

CDR3 sequence (DNA): TGTGCCAGCAGCCCAAATCAATGGCCCCAGCATTTT. It encodes CASSPNQWPQHF. The V call is TRBV7-2, the J call TRBJ1-5, with D uncertain. Trimming took off 5 bases at V and 9 bases at J, with 11 bases between the two ends. Germline CDR1 is SGHTA and CDR2 is FQGNSA. The length of the CDR3 is 12 residues.

V is TRBV19 and J is TRBJ2-7; D might be TRBD1 (6 bases). The V and J ends lost 9 bases and 5 bases respectively, with 20 bases between them. This CDR3 has 14 amino acids. In germline, CDR1 is LNHDA, CDR2 SQIVND (reference sequence). CDR3 nucleotide sequence: TGTGCCAGCACAACAGGGACCTCAAAAAACGAGCAGTACTTC. Translated, it gives CASTTGTSKNEQYF. The variable domain in full, with the rest retrieved from reference TRBV19 and TRBJ2-7, is DGGITQSPKYLFRKEGQNVTLSCEQNLNHDAMYWYRQDPGQGLRLIYYSQIVNDFQKGDIAEGYSVSREKKESFPLTVTSAQKNPTAFYLCASTTGTSKNEQYFGPGTRLTVT.

The chain carries TRBV6-4 and TRBJ2-2, with D possibly matching TRBD1 (5 bases). The CDR3 runs 14 residues. Germline CDR1 is MRHNA and CDR2 is SNTAGT. Trimming pared 2 bases from V and 1 base from J, leaving 5 bases between. CDR3 region: CASSDTGNTGELFF. CDR3 sequence (DNA): TGTGCCAGCAGTGACACAGGGAACACCGGGGAGCTGTTTTTT.

The chain links TRBV5-1 to TRBJ2-7; D is perhaps TRBD1 (7 bases). The CDR3 runs 15 residues. Germline V gives CDR1 SGHRS, CDR2 YFSETQ. Trimming shortened V by 5 bases and J by 2 bases, and 17 bases separated the two germline ends. This chain's CDR3 is CASSSVGGGPYEQYF. The CDR3 DNA reads as TGCGCCAGCAGTTCGGTAGGAGGGGGCCCCTACGAGCAGTACTTC.